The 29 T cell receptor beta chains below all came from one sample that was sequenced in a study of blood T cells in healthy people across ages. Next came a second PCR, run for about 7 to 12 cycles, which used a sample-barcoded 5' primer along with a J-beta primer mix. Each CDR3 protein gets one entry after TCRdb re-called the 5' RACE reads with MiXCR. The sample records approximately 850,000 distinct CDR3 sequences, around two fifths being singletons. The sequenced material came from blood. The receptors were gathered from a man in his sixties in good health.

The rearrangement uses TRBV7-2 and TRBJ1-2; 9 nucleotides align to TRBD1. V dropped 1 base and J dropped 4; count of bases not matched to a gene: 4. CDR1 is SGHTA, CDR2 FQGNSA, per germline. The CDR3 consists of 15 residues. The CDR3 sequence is CASSLGDRVGYGYTF. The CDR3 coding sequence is TGTGCCAGCAGCTTAGGGGACAGGGTTGGCTATGGCTACACCTTC.

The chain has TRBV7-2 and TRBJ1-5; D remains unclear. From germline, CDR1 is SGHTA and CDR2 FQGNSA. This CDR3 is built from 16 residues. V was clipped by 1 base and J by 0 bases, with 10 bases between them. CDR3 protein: CASSLVGGDSNQPQHF. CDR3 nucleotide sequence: TGTGCCAGCAGCTTAGTTGGCGGAGATAGCAATCAGCCCCAGCATTTT.

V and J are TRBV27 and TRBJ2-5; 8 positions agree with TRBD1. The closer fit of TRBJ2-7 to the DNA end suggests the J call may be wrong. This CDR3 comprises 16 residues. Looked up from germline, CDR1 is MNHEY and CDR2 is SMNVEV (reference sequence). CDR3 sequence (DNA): TGTGCCAGCAGTTTATCCCAGCTCCGGGACAGGCACGAGCAGTACTTC. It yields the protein CASSLSQLRDRHEQYF.

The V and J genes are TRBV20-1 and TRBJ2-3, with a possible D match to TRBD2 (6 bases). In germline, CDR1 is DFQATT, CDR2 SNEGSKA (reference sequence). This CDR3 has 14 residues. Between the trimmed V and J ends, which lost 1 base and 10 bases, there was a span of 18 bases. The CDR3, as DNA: TGCAGTGCTAGAGCTGGGACTGGGACCCATGCGCAGTATTTT. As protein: CSARAGTGTHAQYF.

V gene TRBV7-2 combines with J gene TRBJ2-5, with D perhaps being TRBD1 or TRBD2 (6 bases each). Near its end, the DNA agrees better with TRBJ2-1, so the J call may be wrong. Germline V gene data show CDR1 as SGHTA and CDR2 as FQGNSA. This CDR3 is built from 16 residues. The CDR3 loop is CASSPIGGGLQETQFF. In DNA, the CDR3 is TGTGCCAGCAGCCCCATCGGTGGGGGGCTCCAAGAGACCCAGTTCTTC.

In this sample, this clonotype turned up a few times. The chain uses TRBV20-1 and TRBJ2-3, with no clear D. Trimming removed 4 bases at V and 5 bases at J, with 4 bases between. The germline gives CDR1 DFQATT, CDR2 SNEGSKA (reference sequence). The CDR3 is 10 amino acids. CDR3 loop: CSAKQDTQYF. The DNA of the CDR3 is TGCAGTGCTAAACAAGATACGCAGTATTTT.

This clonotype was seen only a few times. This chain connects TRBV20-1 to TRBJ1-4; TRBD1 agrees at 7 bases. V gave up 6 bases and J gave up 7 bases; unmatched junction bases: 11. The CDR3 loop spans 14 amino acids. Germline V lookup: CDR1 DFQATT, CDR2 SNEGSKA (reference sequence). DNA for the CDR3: TGCAGTGCCCCCCGGGACAGCCGTGGTGAAAAACTGTTTTTT. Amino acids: CSAPRDSRGEKLFF.

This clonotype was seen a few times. In nucleotides, the CDR3 is TGCGCCAGCAAGTCCGGGACAGGAGCCTACAATGAGCAGTACTTC. It codes for CASKSGTGAYNEQYF. The chain joins TRBV5-1 to TRBJ2-7; 8 positions agree with TRBD1. The CDR3 runs 15 residues. Germline assignment: CDR1 SGHRS and CDR2 YFSETQ. Germline trimming cut 6 bases from V and 7 bases from J; bases unmatched to any gene: 15.

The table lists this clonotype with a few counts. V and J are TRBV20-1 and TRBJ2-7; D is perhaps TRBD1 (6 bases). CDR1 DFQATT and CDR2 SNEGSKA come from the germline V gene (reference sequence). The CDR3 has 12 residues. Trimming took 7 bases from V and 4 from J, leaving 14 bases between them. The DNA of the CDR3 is TGCAGTGGCCAGGCAGGGGCATACGAGCAGTACTTC. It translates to CSGQAGAYEQYF.

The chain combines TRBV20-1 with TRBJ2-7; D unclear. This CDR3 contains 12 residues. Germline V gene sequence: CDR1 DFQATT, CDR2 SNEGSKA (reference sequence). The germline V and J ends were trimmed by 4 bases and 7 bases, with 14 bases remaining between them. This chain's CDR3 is CSAKAPPNEQYF. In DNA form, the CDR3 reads TGCAGTGCTAAAGCCCCCCCTAATGAGCAGTACTTC.

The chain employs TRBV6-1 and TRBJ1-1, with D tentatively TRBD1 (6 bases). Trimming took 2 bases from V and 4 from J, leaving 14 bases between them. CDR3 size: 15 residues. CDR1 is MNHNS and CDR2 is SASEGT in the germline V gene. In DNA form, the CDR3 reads TGTGCCAGCAGTGAAAGTGCCAGGGGAAGCACTGAAGCTTTCTTT. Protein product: CASSESARGSTEAFF.

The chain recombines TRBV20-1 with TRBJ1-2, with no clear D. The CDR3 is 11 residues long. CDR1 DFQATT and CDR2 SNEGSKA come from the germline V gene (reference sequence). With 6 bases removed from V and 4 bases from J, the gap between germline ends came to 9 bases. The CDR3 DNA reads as TGCAGTGCCCAGGACGGCTATGGCTACACCTTC. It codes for CSAQDGYGYTF.

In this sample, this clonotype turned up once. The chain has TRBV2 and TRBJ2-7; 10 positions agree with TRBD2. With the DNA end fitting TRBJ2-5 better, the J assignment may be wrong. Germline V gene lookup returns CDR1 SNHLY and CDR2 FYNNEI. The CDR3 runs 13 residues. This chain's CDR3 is CASTTSGVETQYF. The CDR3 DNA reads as TGTGCCAGCACCACTAGCGGGGTTGAGACCCAGTACTTC.

CDR3 amino acids: CASSPGSGTHNEQFF. CDR3 nucleotides: TGTGCCAGCAGTCCCGGGTCGGGGACGCACAATGAGCAGTTCTTC. This chain links TRBV27 with TRBJ2-1, with D perhaps given as TRBD1 or TRBD2 (5 bases each). From germline, CDR1 is MNHEY and CDR2 SMNVEV (reference sequence). With 5 bases removed from V and 5 bases from J, the gap between germline ends came to 16 bases. The CDR3 covers 15 residues.

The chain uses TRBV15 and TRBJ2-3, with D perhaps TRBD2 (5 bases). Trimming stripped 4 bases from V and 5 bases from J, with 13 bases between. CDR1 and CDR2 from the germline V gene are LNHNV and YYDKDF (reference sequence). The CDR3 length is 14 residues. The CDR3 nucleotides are TGTGCCACCAGCATTTCTAGCATGGGAGATACGCAGTATTTT. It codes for CATSISSMGDTQYF.

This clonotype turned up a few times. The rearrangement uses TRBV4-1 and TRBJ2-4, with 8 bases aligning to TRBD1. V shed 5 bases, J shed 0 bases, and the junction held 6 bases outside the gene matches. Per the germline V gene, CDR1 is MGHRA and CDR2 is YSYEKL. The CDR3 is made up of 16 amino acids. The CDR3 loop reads CASSDRQGIAKNIQYF. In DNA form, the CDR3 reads TGCGCCAGCAGCGACCGACAGGGGATAGCCAAAAACATTCAGTACTTC.

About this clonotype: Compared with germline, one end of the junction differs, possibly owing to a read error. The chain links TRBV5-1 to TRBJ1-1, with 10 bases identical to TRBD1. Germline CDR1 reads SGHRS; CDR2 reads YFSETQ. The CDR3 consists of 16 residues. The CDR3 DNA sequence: TGCGCCAGCAGCACGGGACAGGGGCTTACGAACGCTGAAGCTTTCTTT. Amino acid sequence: CASSTGQGLTNAEAFF.

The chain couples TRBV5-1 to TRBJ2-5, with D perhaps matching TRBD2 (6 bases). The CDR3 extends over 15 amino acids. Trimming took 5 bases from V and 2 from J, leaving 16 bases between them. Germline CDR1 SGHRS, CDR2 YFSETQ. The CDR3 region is CASSPAPGEQETQYF. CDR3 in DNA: TGCGCCAGCAGTCCCGCCCCGGGAGAACAAGAGACCCAGTACTTC.

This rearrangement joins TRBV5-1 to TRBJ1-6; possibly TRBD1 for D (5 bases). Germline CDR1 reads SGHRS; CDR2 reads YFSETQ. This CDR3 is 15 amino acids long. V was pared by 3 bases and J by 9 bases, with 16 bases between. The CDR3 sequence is CASSYTTGVRSPLHF. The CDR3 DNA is TGCGCCAGCAGCTATACCACAGGAGTACGTTCACCCCTCCACTTT.

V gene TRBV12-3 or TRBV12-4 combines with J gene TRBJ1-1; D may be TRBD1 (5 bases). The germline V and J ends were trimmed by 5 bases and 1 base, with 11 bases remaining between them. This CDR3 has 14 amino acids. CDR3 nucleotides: TGTGCCAGCAGTCCTCGACAGAAGAACACTGAAGCTTTCTTT. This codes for CASSPRQKNTEAFF.

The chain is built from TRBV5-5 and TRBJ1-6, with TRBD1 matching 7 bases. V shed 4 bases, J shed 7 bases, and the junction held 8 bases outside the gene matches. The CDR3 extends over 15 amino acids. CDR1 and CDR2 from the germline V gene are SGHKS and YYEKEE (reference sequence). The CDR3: CASSKQGQPNSPLHF. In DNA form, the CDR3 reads TGTGCCAGCAGCAAACAGGGACAGCCAAATTCACCCCTCCACTTT.

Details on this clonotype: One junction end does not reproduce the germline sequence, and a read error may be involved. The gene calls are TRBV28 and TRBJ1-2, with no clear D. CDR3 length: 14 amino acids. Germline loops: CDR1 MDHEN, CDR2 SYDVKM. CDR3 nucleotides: TGTGCCAGCAGTTCCTCGGGAGCCGACTATGACTACACCTTC. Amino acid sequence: CASSSSGADYDYTF.

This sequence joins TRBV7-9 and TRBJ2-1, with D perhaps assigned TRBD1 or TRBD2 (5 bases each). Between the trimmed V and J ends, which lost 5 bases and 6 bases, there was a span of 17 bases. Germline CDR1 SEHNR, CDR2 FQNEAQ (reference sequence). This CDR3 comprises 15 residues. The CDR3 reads CASSRTGTDGNEQFF. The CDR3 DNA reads TGTGCCAGCAGCCGAACCGGGACGGATGGCAATGAGCAGTTCTTC.

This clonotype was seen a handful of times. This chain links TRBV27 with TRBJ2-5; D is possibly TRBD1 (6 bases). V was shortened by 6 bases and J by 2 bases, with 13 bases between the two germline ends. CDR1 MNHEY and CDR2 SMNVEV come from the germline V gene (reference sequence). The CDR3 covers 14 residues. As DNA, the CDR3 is TGTGCCAGCAGCCCAACAGGGAATCAAGAGACCCAGTACTTC. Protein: CASSPTGNQETQYF.

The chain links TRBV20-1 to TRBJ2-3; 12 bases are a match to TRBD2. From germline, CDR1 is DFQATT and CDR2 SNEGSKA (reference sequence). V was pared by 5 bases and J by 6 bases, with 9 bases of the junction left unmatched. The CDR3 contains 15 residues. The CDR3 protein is CSARRTSGAGDTQYF. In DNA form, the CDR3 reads TGCAGTGCTCGGAGGACTAGCGGGGCTGGGGATACGCAGTATTTT.

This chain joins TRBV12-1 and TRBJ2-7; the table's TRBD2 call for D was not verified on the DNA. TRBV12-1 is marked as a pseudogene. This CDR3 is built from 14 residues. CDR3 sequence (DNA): TGTGCCATGAAATTTCAGCGGGTCTCCTACGAGCAGTACTTC. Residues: CAMKFQRVSYEQYF.

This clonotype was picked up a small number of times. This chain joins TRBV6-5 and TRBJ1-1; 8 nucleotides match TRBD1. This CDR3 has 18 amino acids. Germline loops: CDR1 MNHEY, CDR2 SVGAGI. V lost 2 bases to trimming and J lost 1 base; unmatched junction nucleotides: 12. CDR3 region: CASSYLRPGTGPNTEAFF. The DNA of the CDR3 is TGTGCCAGCAGTTACCTACGTCCCGGGACAGGACCGAACACTGAAGCTTTCTTT.

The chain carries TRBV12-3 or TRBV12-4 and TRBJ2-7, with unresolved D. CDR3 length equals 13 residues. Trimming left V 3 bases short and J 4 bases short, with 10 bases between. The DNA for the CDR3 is TGTGCCAGCAGTTTTGGCAGAATATACGAGCAGTACTTC. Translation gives CASSFGRIYEQYF.

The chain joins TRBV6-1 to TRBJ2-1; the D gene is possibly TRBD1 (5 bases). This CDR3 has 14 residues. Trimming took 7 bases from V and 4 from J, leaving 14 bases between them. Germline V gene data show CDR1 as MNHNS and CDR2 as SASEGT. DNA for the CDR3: TGTGCCAGCACCTTACTGCAGGGTTACAATGAGCAGTTCTTC. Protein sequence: CASTLLQGYNEQFF.